This T cell receptor beta chain came from a study of blood T cell repertoires in COVID-19. Assay: immunoSEQ multiplex PCR; the TCRdb copy retains only in-frame clones and omits some. Found here are around 250,000 clones, around 88% of them singletons; the top ten hold about 4%. V was shortened by 2 bases and J by 1 base, with 8 bases between the two germline ends. Germline-derived CDR1 and CDR2 are SGHTA and FQGNSA. This CDR3 is built from 14 residues. The clonotype comes from a woman in her thirties who had recovered from COVID-19. The rearrangement joins TRBV7-2 to TRBJ1-1, with D possibly matching TRBD1 (5 bases). The specimen was PBMCs or T cells enriched from blood (not recorded which). The CDR3 DNA reads TGTGCCAGCAGCTTAAACAGGCGGAACACTGAAGCTTTCTTT. Protein sequence: CASSLNRRNTEAFF.